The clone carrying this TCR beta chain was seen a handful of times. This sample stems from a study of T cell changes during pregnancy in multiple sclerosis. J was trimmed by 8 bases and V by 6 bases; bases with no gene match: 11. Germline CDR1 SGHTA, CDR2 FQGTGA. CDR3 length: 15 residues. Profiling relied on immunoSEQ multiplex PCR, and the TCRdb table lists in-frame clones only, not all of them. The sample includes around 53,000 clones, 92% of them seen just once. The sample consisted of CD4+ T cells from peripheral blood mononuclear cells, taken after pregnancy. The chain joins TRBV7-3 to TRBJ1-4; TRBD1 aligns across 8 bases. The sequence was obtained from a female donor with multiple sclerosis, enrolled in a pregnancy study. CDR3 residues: CASRGRQGKQEKLFF. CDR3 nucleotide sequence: TGTGCCAGCAGAGGTAGACAGGGGAAACAAGAAAAACTGTTTTTT.